The 17 T cell receptor beta chains given below trace back to one sample, sequenced in a study of B cell selection in AIRE deficiency. Clones were read by immunoSEQ multiplex PCR, and TCRdb kept only the in-frame ones, dropping some. The sample includes some 24,000 clones, 95% to 98% of them seen just once. CD4+CD127+ cells were sorted as the conventional CD4 T cells. The sample comprised CD4+CD127+ conventional T cells sorted from PBMCs. The receptors were sampled from a human donor in good health.

This chain links TRBV20-1 with TRBJ2-7; D is possibly TRBD1 (5 bases). The CDR3 extends over 11 amino acids. Germline lookup yields CDR1 DFQATT and CDR2 SNEGSKA (reference sequence). Trimming took off 5 bases at V and 4 bases at J, with 9 bases between the two ends. As DNA, the CDR3 is TGCAGTGCTCTTGACAGATACGAGCAGTACTTC. Amino acid sequence: CSALDRYEQYF.

The genes are TRBV18 and TRBJ2-7; no reliable D call. Germline values: CDR1 KGHSH, CDR2 LQKENI. The CDR3 runs 13 residues. Between the trimmed V and J ends, which lost 3 bases and 5 bases, there was a span of 11 bases. CDR3 sequence (DNA): TGTGCCAGCTCACCTTCCCTCGAGGACGAGCAGTACTTC. Its translation: CASSPSLEDEQYF.

The chain's CDR3 is CASSQDRLDGNEQYF. CDR3 sequence (DNA): TGTGCCAGCAGCCAAGATCGTCTAGACGGAAACGAGCAGTACTTC. The rearrangement joins TRBV4-2 to TRBJ2-7, with D uncertain. Trimming removed 0 bases at V and 5 bases at J, with 14 bases between. The length of the CDR3 is 15 residues. CDR1 and CDR2 (germline): LGHNA, YNFKEQ.

This clone occurred once. The genes are TRBV7-2 and TRBJ2-7; D might be TRBD1 (5 bases). The CDR3 is 14 residues long. Trimming cost V 2 bases and J 6 bases, with 14 bases left between them. CDR1 and CDR2 from the germline V gene are SGHTA and FQGNSA. CDR3 nucleotide sequence: TGTGCCAGCAGCTTAAAGGGGTTTGCCAGCGAGCAGTACTTC. Translated, it gives CASSLKGFASEQYF.

The chain links TRBV19 to TRBJ2-1; D gene unclear. The germline V gene encodes CDR1 LNHDA and CDR2 SQIVND (reference sequence). Trimming took 4 bases from V and 1 from J, leaving 14 bases between them. The CDR3 extends over 16 amino acids. The CDR3 DNA sequence: TGTGCCAGTAGTAAGGAAGCCACTTTGTCCTACAATGAGCAGTTCTTC. The encoded protein is CASSKEATLSYNEQFF. The entire variable domain, with the rest obtained from reference TRBV19 and TRBJ2-1, is as follows: DGGITQSPKYLFRKEGQNVTLSCEQNLNHDAMYWYRQDPGQGLRLIYYSQIVNDFQKGDIAEGYSVSREKKESFPLTVTSAQKNPTAFYLCASSKEATLSYNEQFFGPGTRLTVL.

The chain joins TRBV27 to TRBJ1-1; 7 bases match TRBD1. Germline values: CDR1 MNHEY, CDR2 SMNVEV (reference sequence). V was pared by 3 bases and J by 0 bases, with 13 bases of the junction left unmatched. The CDR3 has 18 residues. The CDR3 sequence is CASSFLLPTGAMNTEAFF. The CDR3 bases are TGTGCCAGCAGTTTTCTCCTCCCCACAGGGGCCATGAACACTGAAGCTTTCTTT.

This chain links TRBV27 with TRBJ2-1; 9 bases line up with TRBD2. CDR3 size: 21 residues. From germline, CDR1 is MNHEY and CDR2 SMNVEV (reference sequence). The trim removed 2 bases at V and 0 bases at J, leaving 17 bases unmatched. CDR3: CASSLIPPGVIAGVSYNEQFF. The CDR3 DNA is TGTGCCAGCAGTTTAATCCCCCCGGGGGTGATAGCGGGAGTCTCCTACAATGAGCAGTTCTTC.

The chain couples TRBV11-2 to TRBJ1-4; 7 nucleotides align to TRBD1. The V segment lost 5 bases and the J segment 7 bases; nucleotides outside the gene matches: 10. The CDR3 has 15 residues. CDR1 is SGHAT, CDR2 FQNNGV, per germline. CDR3 protein: CASSPRTGRGEKLFF. The CDR3 DNA sequence: TGTGCCAGCAGCCCGAGGACAGGTCGGGGTGAAAAACTGTTTTTT.

The rearrangement links TRBV27 to TRBJ2-1; tentatively, D is TRBD1 or TRBD2 (5 bases each). Trimming removed 5 bases at V and 12 bases at J, with 17 bases between. Germline-derived CDR1 and CDR2 are MNHEY and SMNVEV (reference sequence). The CDR3 runs to 13 residues. In DNA form, the CDR3 reads TGTGCCAGCAGTCTTGACCGGGGCCGCCTGCAGTTCTTC. It is translated as CASSLDRGRLQFF.

This chain connects TRBV7-2 to TRBJ1-1; D is undetermined. This CDR3 is 12 amino acids long. The V and J ends lost 5 bases and 3 bases respectively, with 7 bases between them. The V gene's germline CDR1 is SGHTA and CDR2 FQGNSA. This CDR3 is CASSPRHTEAFF. In DNA, the CDR3 is TGTGCCAGCAGCCCAAGACACACTGAAGCTTTCTTT. Full variable domain (remainder filled in from reference TRBV7-2 and TRBJ1-1): GAGVSQSPSNKVTEKGKDVELRCDPISGHTALYWYRQSLGQGLEFLIYFQGNSAPDKSGLPSDRFSAERTGGSVSTLTIQRTQQEDSAVYLCASSPRHTEAFFGQGTRLTVV.

This sequence joins TRBV28 and TRBJ2-7, with a weak D call TRBD2 (5 bases). Germline values: CDR1 MDHEN, CDR2 SYDVKM. Trimming shortened V by 6 bases and J by 3 bases, and 18 bases separated the two germline ends. The CDR3 consists of 15 residues. The CDR3 DNA reads as TGTGCCAGCAGACAAAGCTTTGGGAGCGGCTACGAGCAGTACTTC. Translation gives CASRQSFGSGYEQYF. The entire variable domain, with the rest obtained from reference TRBV28 and TRBJ2-7, is as follows: DVKVTQSSRYLVKRTGEKVFLECVQDMDHENMFWYRQDPGLGLRLIYFSYDVKMKEKGDIPEGYSVSREKKERFSLILESASTNQTSMYLCASRQSFGSGYEQYFGPGTRLTVT.

This clone was detected once. The gene calls are TRBV19 and TRBJ2-2, with D maybe TRBD2 (5 bases). This CDR3 has 15 residues. Germline loops: CDR1 LNHDA, CDR2 SQIVND (reference sequence). V gave up 7 bases and J gave up 8 bases, with 20 bases separating them. Written as DNA, the CDR3 is TGTGCCAGTACCCTGGAGAGGGTACGATCAGGGGAGCTGTTTTTT. This encodes CASTLERVRSGELFF.

J is TRBJ2-3 and V is TRBV5-1, with 7 positions matching TRBD1. From germline, CDR1 is SGHRS and CDR2 YFSETQ. J lost 2 bases, V lost 3 bases, and 3 bases had no gene match. This CDR3 comprises 14 residues. The CDR3 DNA reads TGCGCCAGCAGCTGGGGACAGTCCACAGATACGCAGTATTTT. Amino acids: CASSWGQSTDTQYF.

The genes are TRBV27 and TRBJ2-1; D is perhaps TRBD1 or TRBD2 (8 bases each). The CDR3 has 18 amino acids. Germline V CDR1 and CDR2: MNHEY, SMNVEV (reference sequence). The V end was cut by 6 bases, the J end by 4 bases, with 25 bases between. CDR3 amino acids: CASRPGQGIAGSYNEQFF. In nucleotides, the CDR3 is TGTGCCAGCAGGCCTGGACAGGGAATAGCGGGATCGTACAATGAGCAGTTCTTC.

The CDR3, as DNA: TGTGCCAGCAGCTTAATGAACAATCAGCCCCAGCATTTT. This codes for CASSLMNNQPQHF. This chain connects TRBV7-8 to TRBJ1-5; D call uncertain. The V gene's germline CDR1 is SGHVS and CDR2 FQNEAQ. Trimming pared 2 bases from V and 3 bases from J, leaving 5 bases between. CDR3 length: 13 amino acids.

The V gene is TRBV7-2, the J gene TRBJ1-6; no definite D call. The CDR3 consists of 12 residues. Per germline, CDR1 SGHTA and CDR2 FQGNSA. V lost 1 base to trimming and J lost 9 bases, with 4 bases between them. This chain's CDR3 is CASSLVRSPLHF. In DNA form, the CDR3 reads TGTGCCAGCAGCTTAGTCCGTTCACCCCTCCACTTT. Full variable domain (rest looked up from reference TRBV7-2 and TRBJ1-6): GAGVSQSPSNKVTEKGKDVELRCDPISGHTALYWYRQSLGQGLEFLIYFQGNSAPDKSGLPSDRFSAERTGGSVSTLTIQRTQQEDSAVYLCASSLVRSPLHFGNGTRLTVT.

The chain couples TRBV28 to TRBJ1-1; D unclear. The CDR3 has 12 amino acids. The germline gives CDR1 MDHEN, CDR2 SYDVKM. With 2 bases removed from V and 2 bases from J, the gap between germline ends came to 3 bases. The CDR3 spells CASSLTNTEAFF. The CDR3 nucleotides read TGTGCCAGCAGTTTAACCAACACTGAAGCTTTCTTT.